The rows below give T cell receptor beta chains drawn from one sample of a study of cytomegalovirus exposure and HLA in healthy donors. TCRdb keeps only in-frame clones here, not all; method: immunoSEQ multiplex PCR. The sample spans roughly 54,000 clones; the ten largest clones claim 9.5% to 15%. The specimen was PBMCs. The receptors here all came from a woman aged 25-40 years in good health and CMV-seropositive. Each CDR3 is given with its conserved first and last residue. Each record gives: J gene, V gene, D gene, clone size, CDR3 protein, CDR3 DNA. The D gene is left open where the match is weak. Size tells how often a clone was seen (once, few, many) or the class of an expanded clone, and some rows leave it out.

j_gene: TRBJ2-7; v_gene: TRBV5-8; d_gene: TRBD2; abundance: NA; CDR3aa: CASSVRTGTIINEQYF; CDR3nt: TGTGCCAGCAGCGTCAGGACCGGGACTATCATCAACGAGCAGTACTTC
j_gene: TRBJ1-1; v_gene: TRBV7-9; d_gene: NA; abundance: NA; CDR3aa: CASSLGLSAEAFF; CDR3nt: TGTGCCAGCAGCTTAGGGCTCTCCGCTGAAGCTTTCTTT
j_gene: TRBJ2-3; v_gene: TRBV27; d_gene: TRBD2; abundance: NA; CDR3aa: CASKVGGITDTQYF; CDR3nt: TGTGCCAGCAAGGTGGGAGGGATCACAGATACGCAGTATTTT
j_gene: TRBJ1-4; v_gene: TRBV6-5; d_gene: NA; abundance: NA; CDR3aa: CASSYSSVGRQKLFF; CDR3nt: TGTGCCAGCAGTTACTCGAGTGTCGGTCGTCAAAAACTGTTTTTT
j_gene: TRBJ1-1; v_gene: TRBV13; d_gene: NA; abundance: NA; CDR3aa: CASRRFSNTEAFF; CDR3nt: TGTGCCAGCAGGCGGTTTTCTAACACTGAAGCTTTCTTT
j_gene: TRBJ2-5; v_gene: TRBV28; d_gene: TRBD1; abundance: NA; CDR3aa: CASRRGPQETQYF; CDR3nt: TGTGCCAGCAGGAGGGGGCCCCAAGAGACCCAGTACTTC
j_gene: TRBJ1-1; v_gene: TRBV5-1; d_gene: NA; abundance: NA; CDR3aa: CASSWTMNTEAFF; CDR3nt: TGCGCCAGCAGCTGGACAATGAACACTGAAGCTTTCTTT
j_gene: TRBJ2-3; v_gene: TRBV9; d_gene: TRBD2; abundance: NA; CDR3aa: CASSVGGRAGDTQYF; CDR3nt: TGTGCCAGCAGCGTAGGCGGGAGGGCCGGAGATACGCAGTATTTT
j_gene: TRBJ2-5; v_gene: TRBV4-1; d_gene: TRBD2; abundance: medium-sized; CDR3aa: CASSHTGGEETQYF; CDR3nt: TGCGCCAGCAGCCATACCGGGGGGGAGGAGACCCAGTACTTC
j_gene: TRBJ2-5; v_gene: TRBV7-9; d_gene: TRBD2; abundance: NA; CDR3aa: CASSSSGGAWTQYF; CDR3nt: TGTGCCAGCAGCTCCAGCGGGGGGGCTTGGACCCAGTACTTC
j_gene: TRBJ1-1; v_gene: TRBV11-3; d_gene: TRBD1; abundance: NA; CDR3aa: CASSSTGQEAFF; CDR3nt: TGTGCCAGCAGCTCGACAGGACAGGAGGCTTTCTTT
j_gene: TRBJ2-2; v_gene: TRBV28; d_gene: NA; abundance: NA; CDR3aa: CASSPQDRTLGELFF; CDR3nt: TGTGCCAGCAGTCCACAAGACAGGACCCTCGGGGAGCTGTTTTTT
j_gene: TRBJ2-7; v_gene: TRBV6-5; d_gene: TRBD2; abundance: NA; CDR3aa: CASMAAGGPFSEQYF; CDR3nt: TGTGCCAGCATGGCAGCGGGAGGGCCGTTTTCCGAGCAGTACTTC
j_gene: TRBJ2-3; v_gene: TRBV4-1; d_gene: NA; abundance: NA; CDR3aa: CASSQVADRPAGSDTQYF; CDR3nt: TGCGCCAGCAGCCAAGTGGCCGACAGACCGGCTGGGTCAGATACGCAGTATTTT
j_gene: TRBJ2-3; v_gene: TRBV15; d_gene: TRBD1; abundance: NA; CDR3aa: CATSRAGQGRDTQYF; CDR3nt: TGTGCCACCAGCAGAGCCGGACAGGGCAGAGATACGCAGTATTTT
j_gene: TRBJ2-3; v_gene: TRBV6-5; d_gene: TRBD2; abundance: NA; CDR3aa: CASSWGLALDTQYF; CDR3nt: TGTGCCAGCAGCTGGGGACTAGCGTTGGATACGCAGTATTTT
j_gene: TRBJ2-1; v_gene: TRBV7-8; d_gene: TRBD2; abundance: NA; CDR3aa: CASSFRLAGPDEQFF; CDR3nt: TGTGCCAGCAGCTTCCGGCTAGCGGGTCCGGATGAGCAGTTCTTC
j_gene: TRBJ2-3; v_gene: TRBV10-1; d_gene: TRBD1; abundance: NA; CDR3aa: CASTEGATRTDTQYF; CDR3nt: TGCGCCAGCACCGAGGGGGCGACCCGCACAGATACGCAGTATTTT
j_gene: TRBJ2-7; v_gene: TRBV6-5; d_gene: NA; abundance: NA; CDR3aa: CASTRGGGGGKQYF; CDR3nt: TGTGCCAGCACCCGAGGGGGCGGAGGGGGGAAGCAGTACTTC
j_gene: TRBJ2-2; v_gene: TRBV14; d_gene: TRBD1; abundance: NA; CDR3aa: CASSPQDRGLAGELFF; CDR3nt: TGTGCCAGCAGCCCTCAGGACAGGGGGCTGGCCGGGGAGCTGTTTTTT
j_gene: TRBJ1-2; v_gene: TRBV29-1; d_gene: TRBD1; abundance: NA; CDR3aa: CSASTGEDYGYTF; CDR3nt: TGCAGCGCTTCGACAGGGGAGGACTATGGCTACACCTTC
j_gene: TRBJ2-1; v_gene: TRBV4-1; d_gene: NA; abundance: NA; CDR3aa: CASSRPGVNNEQFF; CDR3nt: TGCGCCAGCAGCCGACCCGGGGTTAACAATGAGCAGTTCTTC
j_gene: TRBJ2-3; v_gene: TRBV19; d_gene: NA; abundance: NA; CDR3aa: CASSKGQSPTDTQYF; CDR3nt: TGTGCCAGTAGTAAGGGACAAAGCCCGACCGATACGCAGTATTTT
j_gene: TRBJ2-7; v_gene: TRBV5-1; d_gene: TRBD1; abundance: NA; CDR3aa: CASSLVQGESPEQYF; CDR3nt: TGCGCCAGCAGCTTGGTTCAGGGGGAATCGCCCGAGCAGTACTTC
j_gene: TRBJ1-4; v_gene: TRBV5-1; d_gene: TRBD1; abundance: NA; CDR3aa: CASSPQGAQEEKLFF; CDR3nt: TGCGCCAGCAGCCCACAGGGGGCTCAGGAAGAAAAACTGTTTTTT
j_gene: TRBJ1-1; v_gene: TRBV28; d_gene: NA; abundance: NA; CDR3aa: CASSTQGSEAFF; CDR3nt: TGTGCCAGCAGCACCCAGGGGTCGGAAGCTTTCTTT
j_gene: TRBJ2-5; v_gene: TRBV18; d_gene: TRBD2; abundance: NA; CDR3aa: CASSPPTGGRETQYF; CDR3nt: TGTGCCAGCTCACCACCGACGGGAGGTCGGGAGACCCAGTACTTC
j_gene: TRBJ2-1; v_gene: TRBV30; d_gene: NA; abundance: NA; CDR3aa: CAWSSASYNEQFF; CDR3nt: TGTGCCTGGAGTAGCGCCTCCTACAATGAGCAGTTCTTC
j_gene: TRBJ2-5; v_gene: TRBV7-7; d_gene: TRBD2; abundance: NA; CDR3aa: CASSLGTSGIETQYF; CDR3nt: TGTGCTAGCAGCTTAGGGACTAGCGGGATCGAGACCCAGTACTTC
j_gene: TRBJ2-2; v_gene: TRBV4-1; d_gene: TRBD1; abundance: NA; CDR3aa: CASCRDRQTGELFF; CDR3nt: TGCGCCAGCTGCCGGGACAGGCAGACCGGGGAGCTGTTTTTT
j_gene: TRBJ2-3; v_gene: TRBV7-9; d_gene: TRBD1; abundance: NA; CDR3aa: CASSWGTGLADTQYF; CDR3nt: TGTGCCAGCAGCTGGGGGACAGGGTTGGCAGATACGCAGTATTTT
j_gene: TRBJ2-7; v_gene: TRBV18; d_gene: TRBD2; abundance: NA; CDR3aa: CASSPGTSSYEQYF; CDR3nt: TGTGCCAGCTCACCGGGGACTAGTAGCTACGAGCAGTACTTC
j_gene: TRBJ1-3; v_gene: TRBV7-9; d_gene: NA; abundance: NA; CDR3aa: CASSSKSLLSGNTIYF; CDR3nt: TGTGCCAGCAGCTCCAAATCACTACTCTCCGGAAACACCATATATTTT
j_gene: TRBJ2-1; v_gene: TRBV5-1; d_gene: TRBD2; abundance: NA; CDR3aa: CASSLTGLAEYNEQFF; CDR3nt: TGCGCCAGCAGCTTGACGGGACTAGCGGAGTACAATGAGCAGTTCTTC
j_gene: TRBJ1-1; v_gene: TRBV5-4; d_gene: NA; abundance: NA; CDR3aa: CASSLGAKNTEAFF; CDR3nt: TGTGCCAGCAGCTTGGGGGCCAAGAACACTGAAGCTTTCTTT
j_gene: TRBJ2-3; v_gene: TRBV29-1; d_gene: NA; abundance: NA; CDR3aa: CSVAPGTDTQYF; CDR3nt: TGCAGCGTAGCCCCGGGGACAGATACGCAGTATTTT
j_gene: TRBJ1-3; v_gene: TRBV7-9; d_gene: NA; abundance: NA; CDR3aa: CASRVTGGPGNTIYF; CDR3nt: TGTGCCAGCCGGGTAACCGGGGGGCCTGGAAACACCATATATTTT
j_gene: TRBJ1-1; v_gene: TRBV10-3; d_gene: TRBD1; abundance: NA; CDR3aa: CAISEAGGVSAEAFF; CDR3nt: TGTGCCATCAGTGAGGCAGGGGGAGTCTCGGCTGAAGCTTTCTTT
j_gene: TRBJ1-1; v_gene: TRBV19; d_gene: TRBD1; abundance: NA; CDR3aa: CASVARGQAHTEAFF; CDR3nt: TGTGCCAGTGTGGCCCGAGGACAGGCTCACACTGAAGCTTTCTTT
j_gene: TRBJ1-1; v_gene: TRBV23-1; d_gene: NA; abundance: NA; CDR3aa: CASSHGGPHTEAFF; CDR3nt: TGCGCCAGCAGTCACGGGGGTCCCCACACTGAAGCTTTCTTT
j_gene: TRBJ1-2; v_gene: TRBV18; d_gene: NA; abundance: NA; CDR3aa: CASSPAGAGQNYGYTF; CDR3nt: TGTGCCAGCTCACCCGCTGGGGCAGGACAGAACTATGGCTACACCTTC
j_gene: TRBJ1-1; v_gene: TRBV19; d_gene: NA; abundance: NA; CDR3aa: CASSLSVDTEAFF; CDR3nt: TGTGCCAGTAGTCTGTCGGTGGACACTGAAGCTTTCTTT
j_gene: TRBJ2-7; v_gene: TRBV19; d_gene: TRBD1; abundance: NA; CDR3aa: CATKSGTGGYEQYF; CDR3nt: TGTGCCACCAAGAGTGGGACAGGGGGCTACGAGCAGTACTTC
j_gene: TRBJ1-1; v_gene: TRBV19; d_gene: TRBD1; abundance: NA; CDR3aa: CASSRDRENTEAFF; CDR3nt: TGTGCCAGTAGTAGGGACAGGGAGAACACTGAAGCTTTCTTT
j_gene: TRBJ1-1; v_gene: TRBV25-1; d_gene: TRBD1; abundance: NA; CDR3aa: CASSESGTGATFF; CDR3nt: TGTGCCAGCAGTGAATCGGGGACAGGGGCAACTTTCTTT
j_gene: TRBJ2-2; v_gene: TRBV6-1; d_gene: NA; abundance: NA; CDR3aa: CASSYSTGELFF; CDR3nt: TGTGCCAGCAGTTATAGTACCGGGGAGCTGTTTTTT
j_gene: TRBJ1-1; v_gene: TRBV2; d_gene: TRBD1; abundance: NA; CDR3aa: CASSRQGATEAFF; CDR3nt: TGTGCCAGCAGTCGACAGGGGGCCACTGAAGCTTTCTTT
j_gene: TRBJ1-1; v_gene: TRBV7-8; d_gene: TRBD1; abundance: NA; CDR3aa: CASSRVTTGRTEAFF; CDR3nt: TGTGCCAGCAGCCGCGTAACGACAGGGAGGACTGAAGCTTTCTTT
j_gene: TRBJ2-5; v_gene: TRBV30; d_gene: TRBD2; abundance: NA; CDR3aa: CAWEVAGVGETQYF; CDR3nt: TGTGCCTGGGAGGTAGCGGGAGTAGGGGAGACCCAGTACTTC
j_gene: TRBJ2-7; v_gene: TRBV5-6; d_gene: TRBD2; abundance: NA; CDR3aa: CASSLWTGGEQYF; CDR3nt: TGTGCCAGCAGCTTGTGGACGGGAGGGGAGCAGTACTTC
j_gene: TRBJ2-7; v_gene: TRBV30; d_gene: TRBD1; abundance: NA; CDR3aa: CASLGQGFAEQYF; CDR3nt: TGTGCCTCCCTGGGACAGGGTTTCGCCGAGCAGTACTTC
j_gene: TRBJ2-1; v_gene: TRBV14; d_gene: TRBD2; abundance: NA; CDR3aa: CASSHGTGGNEQFF; CDR3nt: TGTGCCAGCAGCCATGGGACGGGGGGGAATGAGCAGTTCTTC
j_gene: TRBJ2-2; v_gene: TRBV2; d_gene: TRBD1; abundance: NA; CDR3aa: CASSASRQGGELFF; CDR3nt: TGTGCCAGCAGCGCCTCCCGACAGGGCGGGGAGCTGTTTTTT